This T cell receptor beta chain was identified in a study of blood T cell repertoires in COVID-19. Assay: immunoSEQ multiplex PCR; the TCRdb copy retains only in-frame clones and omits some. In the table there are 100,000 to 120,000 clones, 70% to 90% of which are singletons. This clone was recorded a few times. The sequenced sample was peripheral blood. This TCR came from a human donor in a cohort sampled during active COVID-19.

The CDR3 sequence: CASRADRDGGGYTF. In DNA form, the CDR3 reads TGTGCCAGCAGGGCAGACAGGGATGGCGGTGGCTACACCTTC. The chain carries TRBV2 and TRBJ1-2; 7 bases are a match to TRBD1. Germline CDR1 SNHLY, CDR2 FYNNEI. The CDR3 has 14 residues. With 6 bases clipped from V and 7 bases from J, the junction kept 11 bases outside the gene matches.